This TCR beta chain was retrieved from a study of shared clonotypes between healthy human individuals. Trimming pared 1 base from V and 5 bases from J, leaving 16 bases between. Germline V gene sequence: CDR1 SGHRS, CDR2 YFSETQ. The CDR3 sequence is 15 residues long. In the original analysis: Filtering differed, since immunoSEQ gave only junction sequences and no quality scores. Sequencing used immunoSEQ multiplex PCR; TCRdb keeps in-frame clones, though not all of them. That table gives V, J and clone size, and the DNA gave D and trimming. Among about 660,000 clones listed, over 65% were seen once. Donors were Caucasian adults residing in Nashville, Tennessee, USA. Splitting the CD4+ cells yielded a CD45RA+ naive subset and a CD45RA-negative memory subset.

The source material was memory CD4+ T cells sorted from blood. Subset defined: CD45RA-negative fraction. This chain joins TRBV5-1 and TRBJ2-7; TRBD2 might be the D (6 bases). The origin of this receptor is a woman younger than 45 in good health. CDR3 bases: TGCGCCAGCAGCTTGCGGTCGGGGGTGTTCGACGAGCAGTACTTC. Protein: CASSLRSGVFDEQYF.